These 20 T cell receptor beta chains share one sample of origin, sequenced in a study of T-cell memory formation after mild COVID-19. Using its own MiXCR run on the 5' RACE reads, TCRdb lists one record per CDR3 protein. The table has about 390,000 distinct CDR3 sequences, about 15% seen once; the top ten hold roughly 21%. Sequenced input: PBMCs or a T cell subset sorted from them (not recorded which). The source is a man aged 18 to 29 who had mild COVID-19 (a few samples of this study predate the infection). Cell type and time point are not known.

This rearrangement joins TRBV9 to TRBJ2-5, with a possible D match to TRBD1 (7 bases). The V end lost 4 bases, the J end lost 4 bases, and 17 bases lay between the germline ends. Germline-derived CDR1 and CDR2 are SGDLS and YYNGEE. The CDR3 has 15 amino acids. The CDR3 loop is CASSLGQGGPETQYF. The CDR3 DNA reads TGTGCCAGCAGCCTGGGGCAGGGGGGACCAGAGACCCAGTACTTC.

This clonotype came up a few times. V gene TRBV6-2 or TRBV6-3 combines with J gene TRBJ1-1, with D perhaps TRBD1 (5 bases). The CDR3 totals 13 residues. The ends were cut back, 7 bases at V and 0 bases at J, with 9 bases in the middle. The germline V gene encodes CDR1 MNHEY and CDR2 SVGEGT. The DNA for the CDR3 is TGTGCCAGCACGAACAGGATGAACACTGAAGCTTTCTTT. Translation: CASTNRMNTEAFF.

To note about this clonotype: One end of the junction does not line up with germline, which may come from a read error. V and J are TRBV15 and TRBJ2-1; possible D gene TRBD1, 6 bases. The germline gives CDR1 LNHNV, CDR2 YYDKDF (reference sequence). This CDR3 has 15 amino acids. CDR3 in amino acids: CATAGRDRLGNAQFF. The CDR3 DNA is TGTGCCACCGCCGGCCGCGACAGGTTGGGCAATGCGCAGTTCTTC.

This clonotype was seen only a few times. The V and J genes are TRBV5-1 and TRBJ2-3, with TRBD2 matching over 10 bases. The J segment lost 6 bases and the V segment lost 6 bases, leaving 4 bases of the junction unmatched. CDR3 length equals 13 residues. Per germline, CDR1 SGHRS and CDR2 YFSETQ. The CDR3 bases are TGCGCCAGCATAGGACTAGCGGCGGATACGCAGTATTTT. This codes for CASIGLAADTQYF. Combining the CDR3 with reference TRBV5-1 and TRBJ2-3 gives the whole variable domain KAGVTQTPRYLIKTRGQQVTLSCSPISGHRSVSWYQQTPGQGLQFLFEYFSETQRNKGNFPGRFSGRQFSNSRSEMNVSTLELGDSALYLCASIGLAADTQYFGPGTRLTVL.

The rearrangement links TRBV5-1 to TRBJ1-5; perhaps TRBD1 as D (6 bases). The V end lost 1 base, the J end lost 9 bases, and 11 bases lay between the germline ends. CDR3 length: 13 residues. Per germline, CDR1 SGHRS and CDR2 YFSETQ. The chain's CDR3 is CASSLTQGRPQHF. The CDR3 bases are TGCGCCAGCAGCTTGACCCAGGGGAGGCCCCAGCATTTT.

This chain connects TRBV11-2 to TRBJ2-5; 8 bases agree with TRBD1. With 3 bases clipped from V and 5 bases from J, the junction kept 8 bases outside the gene matches. In germline, CDR1 is SGHAT, CDR2 FQNNGV. The CDR3 spans 15 residues. The CDR3 spells CASSFVQGVGETQYF. CDR3 DNA: TGTGCCAGCAGCTTTGTACAGGGGGTGGGCGAGACCCAGTACTTC.

This chain uses TRBV7-2 with TRBJ2-7; 12 bases align to TRBD2. This CDR3 spans 14 amino acids. V lost 5 bases, J lost 4 bases, and 3 bases stayed unmatched. Germline CDR1 is SGHTA and CDR2 is FQGNSA. The CDR3 is CASSTTSGGYEQYF. In nucleotides, the CDR3 is TGTGCCAGCAGCACGACTAGCGGGGGTTACGAGCAGTACTTC.

The CDR3 is CASARHLNTEAFF. DNA of the CDR3: TGTGCCAGCGCCCGTCACCTTAACACTGAAGCTTTCTTT. The chain is built from TRBV4-2 and TRBJ1-1; D remains ambiguous. Germline V CDR1 and CDR2: LGHNA, YNFKEQ. The CDR3 spans 13 residues. V gave up 8 bases and J gave up 2 bases, with 12 bases separating them.

This rearrangement joins TRBV12-3 or TRBV12-4 to TRBJ2-5, with TRBD1 matching over 7 bases. CDR3 size: 14 residues. V lost 6 bases to trimming and J lost 3 bases; unmatched junction nucleotides: 7. CDR3 protein: CASSQWTGEETQYF. The CDR3 DNA follows: TGTGCCAGCAGCCAGTGGACAGGCGAAGAGACCCAGTACTTC.

This clonotype was seen more than once but under ten times. The chain carries TRBV5-1 and TRBJ2-1; the D gene is possibly TRBD1 (5 bases). The germline CDR1 and CDR2 sequences are SGHRS and YFSETQ. The CDR3 spans 13 residues. Trimming left V 5 bases short and J 0 bases short, with 6 bases between. CDR3 coding DNA: TGCGCCAGCAGAACAGGCTCCTACAATGAGCAGTTCTTC. This gives the protein CASRTGSYNEQFF.

This rearrangement joins TRBV10-3 to TRBJ2-1; TRBD2 aligns across 7 bases. Trimming removed 7 bases from V and 4 bases from J; junction bases left unmatched: 7. Germline values: CDR1 ENHRY, CDR2 SYGVKD. There are 14 residues in the CDR3. The CDR3 DNA sequence: TGTGCCATCACTAGGGCTAGCGGATACAATGAGCAGTTCTTC. It yields the protein CAITRASGYNEQFF.

V usage is TRBV29-1 and J usage is TRBJ1-3; 7 nucleotides line up with TRBD1. Germline loops: CDR1 SQVTM, CDR2 ANQGSEA. There are 16 residues in the CDR3. The ends lost 1 base at V and 2 bases at J; junction bases unmatched: 8. CDR3: CSVEGPTGAPGNTIYF. The CDR3 bases are TGCAGCGTTGAAGGGCCAACAGGGGCTCCTGGAAACACCATATATTTT.

The rearrangement links TRBV9 to TRBJ1-1; D uncertain. Germline assignment: CDR1 SGDLS and CDR2 YYNGEE. V was clipped by 0 bases and J by 1 base, with 13 bases between them. The CDR3 is 16 amino acids. The CDR3 nucleotides read TGTGCCAGCAGCGTAGGAAGTGGCAAGTGGAACACTGAAGCTTTCTTT. It translates to CASSVGSGKWNTEAFF.

This clonotype showed up just a few times. The gene calls are TRBV6-6 and TRBJ1-5; 10 bases are a match to TRBD1. This CDR3 contains 17 residues. Per germline, CDR1 MNHNY and CDR2 SVGAGI (reference sequence). J lost 6 bases, V lost 2 bases, and 10 bases had no gene match. CDR3: CASSYLSGTGVGQPQHF. For the CDR3, the DNA is TGTGCCAGCAGTTACCTTTCCGGGACAGGGGTTGGTCAGCCCCAGCATTTT.

The V gene is TRBV12-3 or TRBV12-4, the J gene TRBJ1-4; a weak D match, TRBD1 (5 bases). The CDR3 length is 16 residues. V lost 3 bases and J lost 0, with 11 bases in between. The CDR3 DNA follows: TGTGCCAGCAGTTTGGGACGAGCCGCAACTAATGAAAAACTGTTTTTT. Protein sequence: CASSLGRAATNEKLFF.

The table lists this clonotype with a few counts. The chain is built from TRBV6-1 and TRBJ2-2, with D perhaps matching TRBD2 (6 bases). This CDR3 has 14 amino acids. Germline assignment: CDR1 MNHNS and CDR2 SASEGT. With 4 bases removed from V and 4 bases from J, the gap between germline ends came to 10 bases. The CDR3 DNA reads TGTGCCAGCAGTGGGGGACTTGGCACCGGGGAGCTGTTTTTT. Its protein is CASSGGLGTGELFF.

This clonotype turned up a few times. This chain joins TRBV12-3 or TRBV12-4 and TRBJ2-2, with D tentatively TRBD1 or TRBD2 (5 bases each). V dropped 4 bases and J dropped 0 bases, with 18 bases sitting between them. This CDR3 is built from 18 residues. CDR3 region: CASSSPRKEGTNTGELFF. In nucleotides, the CDR3 is TGTGCCAGCAGTTCCCCACGGAAAGAGGGGACGAACACCGGGGAGCTGTTTTTT.

The chain links TRBV4-3 to TRBJ2-2, with D possibly TRBD2 on 5 matching bases. Trimming cost V 0 bases and J 5 bases, with 16 bases left between them. This CDR3 contains 17 residues. Germline CDR1 LGHNA, CDR2 YSLEER. Written as DNA, the CDR3 is TGCGCCAGCAGCCAAGAGTTGACTACCGGCCGAACCGGGGAGCTGTTTTTT. Amino acids: CASSQELTTGRTGELFF.

The chain combines TRBV7-8 with TRBJ2-3; D call uncertain. This CDR3 has 15 residues. The germline gives CDR1 SGHVS, CDR2 FQNEAQ. Between the trimmed V and J ends, which lost 5 bases and 0 bases, there was a span of 12 bases. In DNA, the CDR3 is TGTGCCAGCAGCCCCCAGCGACCTAGCACAGATACGCAGTATTTT. Residues: CASSPQRPSTDTQYF.

There are a few counts of this clonotype. The chain couples TRBV5-1 to TRBJ2-3; D could derive from TRBD1 or TRBD2 (6 bases each). V lost 5 bases, J lost 3 bases, and 25 bases lay in between. The CDR3 is 18 amino acids. The germline V gene has CDR1 SGHRS and CDR2 YFSETQ. The CDR3 bases are TGCGCCAGCAGTCCCGGAGGGGGATACACGTCCGGAACAGATACGCAGTATTTT. It encodes CASSPGGGYTSGTDTQYF.